This T cell receptor beta chain stems from a study of blood T cell repertoires in COVID-19 (dated by TCRdb to the early 2020s). For the wider study: The collaborator samples originated in the United States, Italy and Spain and spanned the acute and convalescent phases of COVID-19. The prospective study material was composed of cDNA or gDNA derived from T cells, B-cell-depleted T cells, or PBMCs. Deeply sampled blood TCRbeta repertoires from subjects exposed to, actively infected with, or recovered from COVID-19 were included in the dataset. The repertoires were released in a freely available public database intended as a resource for research on the immune response to SARS-CoV-2. Samples came from the ongoing ImmuneRACE study (first 160 participants) plus 1,254 subjects from 6 global collaborators. A de-identified subject ID, COVID-19 status, age in years and sex were almost always included in the sample metadata. Where available, HLA class I and class II types were obtained from metadata supplied by the sample provider rather than from assay-based typing.

The germline V gene supplies CDR1 MNHEY and CDR2 SVGAGI. Counted from cysteine to phenylalanine, this CDR3 has 15 amino acids. Only CDR3 DNA is held: 45 bases, read in frame from base 1. V is cut back by 7 bases and J by 8 bases, with 13 bases in the junction unmatched. A second Seattle source provided samples from volunteer blood donors who had recovered from COVID-19. Whole blood was collected in K2EDTA tubes by collaborating institutions according to the institutions' own protocols. For TCRbeta analysis, collaborator samples were shipped as frozen whole blood, as isolated PBMCs, or as DNA extracted from either sample type. TCRbeta CDR3 regions were amplified from genomic DNA by means of the immunoSEQ Assay, a bias-controlled multiplex PCR. The study's own analysis went as follows. The number of nucleated cells in each sample was estimated by amplification of reference gene primers within the assay. To quantify the absolute abundance of each unique TCRbeta CDR3 rearrangement, sequence reads were collapsed and filtered. For each sample, productive Simpson clonality was calculated as the square root of Simpson's diversity index across productive rearrangements. TCRdb stores this immuneACCESS table with in-frame sequences only. Part of the clones is absent; in the studies checked, under half of the shortfall reflects unresolved V genes, and no reason is known for the rest. The V and J calls and clone size come from that table; D and trimming were worked out from the DNA. The sample contains approximately 130,000 clones, around 86% of them found a single time. The ten biggest clones cover 18% of the sample.

Points the paper makes about the study in general: The quantity of clinical and demographic metadata differed by source and by participant and was supplied without curation.

Of note for this clone: The antigen it recognizes is unknown. No base quality values were provided; no much bigger clone lies one nucleotide off.

The chain uses TRBV6-5 and TRBJ1-2; the junction holds 10 bases that match TRBD1. The TCR was taken from a woman aged 50 to 65 who had recovered from COVID-19. What was sequenced was peripheral blood. CDR3 protein: CASTPDRGLMKGYTF. The sequenced DNA is TGTGCCAGCACGCCCGACAGGGGGCTGATGAAGGGCTACACCTTC.